This T cell receptor beta chain was found in a study of blood T cell repertoires in COVID-19. The CDR3 is made up of 15 amino acids. V shed 9 bases and J shed 2 bases, with 19 bases lying between them. Germline V CDR1 and CDR2: LNHDA, SQIVND (reference sequence). TCRdb keeps only in-frame clones here, not all; method: immunoSEQ multiplex PCR. The sample includes about 160,000 clones, around 87% of them seen just once. This clone showed up just once. The TCR comes from a middle-aged woman who had been exposed to COVID-19. The J gene is TRBJ2-5, the V gene TRBV19; D may be TRBD1 (6 bases). The specimen sequenced was PBMCs or T cells enriched from blood (not recorded which). CDR3 protein: CASKTGFSIQETQYF. CDR3 sequence (DNA): TGTGCCAGCAAAACAGGGTTCTCGATACAAGAGACCCAGTACTTC.